These 9 T cell receptor beta chains were sequenced from one sample in a study of blood T cell repertoires in COVID-19. Data came from immunoSEQ multiplex PCR; TCRdb stores just in-frame clones and leaves some out. The sample carries roughly 320,000 clones, 65% to 90% recorded once. The specimen sequenced was peripheral blood. The receptors originated from a human donor in a cohort sampled during active COVID-19.

V and J are TRBV3-1 (or the pseudogene TRBV3-2) and TRBJ2-1, with 9 bases fitting TRBD2. Germline V CDR1 and CDR2: LGHDT, YNNKEL (reference sequence). This CDR3 is 16 amino acids long. With V trimmed by 4 bases and J by 12 bases, 16 bases remained unmatched. The CDR3 spells CASSRPTSGSSLGQFF. The CDR3 DNA sequence: TGTGCCAGCAGCCGCCCGACTAGCGGCTCTTCTCTTGGGCAGTTCTTC.

V gene TRBV5-8 combines with J gene TRBJ1-5; 8 nucleotides match TRBD1. Germline CDR1 reads SGHTS; CDR2 reads YDEGEE. The CDR3 totals 14 residues. The J segment lost 4 bases and the V segment lost 3 bases, leaving 3 bases of the junction unmatched. CDR3 loop: CASSWTGTNQPQHF. CDR3 in DNA: TGTGCCAGCAGCTGGACAGGGACAAATCAGCCCCAGCATTTT.

CDR3 bases: TGTGCCAGCAGTTCGGACAGAGCAACTAATGAAAAACTGTTTTTT. It codes for CASSSDRATNEKLFF. This chain links TRBV7-2 with TRBJ1-4, with D perhaps matching TRBD1 (6 bases). CDR1 SGHTA and CDR2 FQGNSA come from the germline V gene. Trimming removed 6 bases at V and 0 bases at J, with 11 bases between. This CDR3 comprises 15 residues.

The rearrangement joins TRBV14 to TRBJ2-1, with 12 bases identical to TRBD2. Germline trimming cut 2 bases from V and 3 bases from J; bases unmatched to any gene: 26. Germline CDR1 reads SGHDN; CDR2 reads FVKESK. The CDR3 extends over 24 amino acids. In nucleotides, the CDR3 is TGTGCCAGCAGCCAAACACTTCTAGCGGGGGGGCCAATTTCTGTAAGGGTTCGCTACAATGAGCAGTTCTTC. Encoded protein: CASSQTLLAGGPISVRVRYNEQFF.

This clone was seen only a few times. This rearrangement joins TRBV7-8 to TRBJ1-1; D is uncertain. V lost 8 bases and J 1 base, leaving 11 bases between the germline ends. The CDR3 runs 13 residues. The germline gives CDR1 SGHVS, CDR2 FQNEAQ. The CDR3 is CASQTTGNTEAFF. As DNA, the CDR3 is TGTGCCAGCCAAACCACGGGGAACACTGAAGCTTTCTTT.

V usage is TRBV7-8 and J usage is TRBJ1-5; D not certain. The V and J ends lost 5 bases and 5 bases respectively, with 13 bases between them. The CDR3 extends over 14 amino acids. Germline CDR1 is SGHVS and CDR2 is FQNEAQ. The CDR3 loop reads CASSLGGSYQPQHF. In DNA form, the CDR3 reads TGTGCCAGCAGCCTCGGCGGGAGTTATCAGCCCCAGCATTTT.

CDR3 coding DNA: TGCGCCAGCAGCCCCGGGGAAACGTTTTCGAAGGCTTTCTTT. This translates into CASSPGETFSKAFF. J is TRBJ1-1 and V is TRBV5-1; D is undetermined. This CDR3 is built from 14 residues. V lost 4 bases, J lost 11 bases, and 21 bases lay in between. In germline, CDR1 is SGHRS, CDR2 YFSETQ. Full variable domain (missing parts from reference TRBV5-1 and TRBJ1-1): KAGVTQTPRYLIKTRGQQVTLSCSPISGHRSVSWYQQTPGQGLQFLFEYFSETQRNKGNFPGRFSGRQFSNSRSEMNVSTLELGDSALYLCASSPGETFSKAFFGQGTRLTVV.

V usage is TRBV5-4 and J usage is TRBJ1-2; TRBD1 matches at 9 bases. Losses at the gene ends were 4 bases for V and 8 bases for J; bases not matched to a gene: 3. Germline V CDR1 and CDR2: SGHNT, YYREEE (reference sequence). The CDR3 is 12 residues long. The CDR3 region is CASSQDRGGYTF. The CDR3 DNA reads TGTGCCAGCAGCCAGGACAGGGGAGGCTACACCTTC.

V is TRBV24-1 and J is TRBJ2-2; the match to TRBD2 covers 14 bases. CDR1 and CDR2 from the germline V gene are KGHDR and SFDVKD. With V trimmed by 6 bases and J by 4 bases, 6 bases remained unmatched. The CDR3 totals 17 residues. The DNA of the CDR3 is TGTGCCACCAGTCAGACTAGCGGGGGGGCGAGCACCGGGGAGCTGTTTTTT. Encoded protein: CATSQTSGGASTGELFF.